The 6 T cell receptor beta chains given below trace back to one sample, sequenced in a study of blood T cell repertoires in COVID-19 (dated by TCRdb to 2018 to 2020). Libraries were made using the immunoSEQ multiplex PCR assay. The table comes from immuneACCESS by way of TCRdb, which keeps in-frame sequences with V and J called. Part of the clones is missing from these tables; in studies checked, under half for an unresolved V gene and the rest for unknown reasons. For this sample there are some 66,000 clones; about 86% appear just once. The top ten constitute 6.9% of the sample. Sample: peripheral blood. The receptor source for this set is a man aged 50 or older with active COVID-19.

Concerning this clone: The same CDR3 can be traced to other DNA sequences in this sample. The genes are TRBV3-1 (or the pseudogene TRBV3-2) and TRBJ2-3; no clear D gene. The CDR3 has 12 residues. The germline V gene encodes CDR1 LGHDT and CDR2 YNNKEL (reference sequence). The V gene lost 3 bases and the J gene lost 6 bases, with 7 bases spanning the gap. The CDR3, as DNA: TGTGCCAGCAGCCAGGTGCGGGATACGCAGTATTTT. Translation gives CASSQVRDTQYF.

The V gene is TRBV5-1, the J gene TRBJ1-2; 8 bases agree with TRBD1. Trimming cost V 1 base and J 3 bases; bases outside gene matches: 8. The CDR3 sequence is 16 residues long. Looked up from germline, CDR1 is SGHRS and CDR2 is YFSETQ. The CDR3 DNA sequence: TGCGCCAGCAGCTTGTTCAGGGGGCGCATGTACTATGGCTACACCTTC. This encodes CASSLFRGRMYYGYTF.

V and J are TRBV6-6 and TRBJ1-2; maybe TRBD1 (5 bases). V lost 5 bases and J lost 5, with 18 bases in between. The CDR3 spans 15 residues. Germline values: CDR1 MNHNY, CDR2 SVGAGI (reference sequence). The DNA of the CDR3 is TGTGCCAGCAGTCGAGACAGTGGGGAAAAATATGGCTACACCTTC. Protein sequence: CASSRDSGEKYGYTF.

This chain connects TRBV19 to TRBJ2-3; 9 bases agree with TRBD1. The V gene end was trimmed by 6 bases and the J gene end by 0 bases; junction bases not matched to a gene: 4. Germline V lookup: CDR1 LNHDA, CDR2 SQIVND (reference sequence). CDR3 length: 15 residues. The CDR3 region is CASRNRGPSTDTQYF. The CDR3 DNA sequence: TGTGCCAGTAGGAACAGGGGGCCTAGCACAGATACGCAGTATTTT. The full variable domain, with the rest looked up from reference TRBV19 and TRBJ2-3, is DGGITQSPKYLFRKEGQNVTLSCEQNLNHDAMYWYRQDPGQGLRLIYYSQIVNDFQKGDIAEGYSVSREKKESFPLTVTSAQKNPTAFYLCASRNRGPSTDTQYFGPGTRLTVL.

The rearrangement uses TRBV6-2 or TRBV6-3 and TRBJ2-5, with D possibly TRBD2 on 5 matching bases. Germline values: CDR1 MNHEY, CDR2 SVGEGT. The CDR3 extends over 14 amino acids. V gave up 2 bases and J gave up 4 bases, with 11 bases separating them. CDR3 sequence (DNA): TGTGCCAGCAGTTACAGTGGGAGCGCAGAGACCCAGTACTTC. As protein: CASSYSGSAETQYF.

There are a few counts of this clone. The chain has TRBV7-8 and TRBJ1-5; D is unresolved. The CDR3 loop spans 16 amino acids. Germline CDR1 is SGHVS and CDR2 is FQNEAQ. The ends were cut back, 5 bases at V and 6 bases at J, with 20 bases in the middle. CDR3 DNA: TGTGCCAGCAGCCCCCAAATCTACGGAGGGTTTCAGCCCCAGCATTTT. Its translation: CASSPQIYGGFQPQHF. The entire variable domain, with the rest obtained from reference TRBV7-8 and TRBJ1-5, is as follows: GAGVSQSPRYKVAKRGQDVALRCDPISGHVSLFWYQQALGQGPEFLTYFQNEAQLDKSGLPSDRFFAERPEGSVSTLKIQRTQQEDSAVYLCASSPQIYGGFQPQHFGDGTRLSIL.